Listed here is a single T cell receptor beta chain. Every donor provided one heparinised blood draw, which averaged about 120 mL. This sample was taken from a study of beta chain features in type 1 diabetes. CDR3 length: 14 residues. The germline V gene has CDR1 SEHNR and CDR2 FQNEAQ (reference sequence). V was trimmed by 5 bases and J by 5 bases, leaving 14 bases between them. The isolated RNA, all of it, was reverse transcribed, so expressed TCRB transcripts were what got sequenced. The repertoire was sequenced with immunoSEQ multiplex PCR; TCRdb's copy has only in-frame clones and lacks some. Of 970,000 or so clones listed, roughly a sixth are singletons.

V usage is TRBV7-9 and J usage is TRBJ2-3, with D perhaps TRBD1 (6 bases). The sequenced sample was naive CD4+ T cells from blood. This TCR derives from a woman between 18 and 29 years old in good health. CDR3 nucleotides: TGTGCCAGCAGCAGAGAGACAGGCGGAGATACGCAGTATTTT. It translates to CASSRETGGDTQYF.